This T cell receptor beta chain was recorded in a study of identical twins. TCRdb re-called the 5' RACE reads with MiXCR, one entry per CDR3 protein. This sample carries under 300,000 distinct CDR3 sequences, approximately 8.3% of them seen once, and the ten largest clones take 3% to 3.5%. This clonotype was recorded a few times. Its antigen is not identified. The germline V gene encodes CDR1 MNHEY and CDR2 SMNVEV (reference sequence). This CDR3 spans 14 amino acids. J lost 6 bases, V lost 10 bases, and 9 bases had no gene match. Study-wide results and limits: Reduced insertions were recorded for abundant cord blood beta clonotypes, with no such pattern in memory repertoires. Weaker excess twin sharing was seen among beta out-of-frame sequences.

Another study also made use of these data, one on yellow fever vaccine responses in identical twins.

This TCR derives from a woman between 18 and 30 years old in good health. Sequencing was performed on CD8+ T cells sorted from blood. The J gene is TRBJ2-1, the V gene TRBV27; TRBD2 aligns across 10 bases. CDR3 sequence reads: CAIRASGRANEQFF. DNA of the CDR3: TGTGCCATCAGGGCTAGCGGGAGAGCCAATGAGCAGTTCTTC.